This entry features one TCR beta chain sequence. These data come from a study of blood T cell repertoires in COVID-19. Whole-study context: PBMCs, B-cell-depleted T cells, or T cells provided the cDNA or gDNA that made up the material.

CDR1 and CDR2 (germline): SEHNR, FQNEAQ (reference sequence). This CDR3 is 15 amino acids long. The V and J ends lost 5 bases and 2 bases respectively, with 13 bases between them. In the authors' workflow: Quantification of nucleated cells was approximated via reference gene primer amplification. Measured with immunoSEQ multiplex PCR; TCRdb has only the in-frame clones, and not every one. The V and J calls and clone size are taken from that table; D and trimming were inferred from the DNA. The sample has about 59,000 clones, approximately 80% seen once. The chain combines TRBV7-9 with TRBJ2-1; perhaps TRBD1 as D (5 bases). Material: peripheral blood. The sequence came from a woman of 80 years or more with acute or convalescent COVID-19. CDR3 DNA sequence: TGTGCCAGCAGCCCCTCGACAGATACCTACAATGAGCAGTTCTTC. Amino acids: CASSPSTDTYNEQFF.